These T cell receptor beta chains were read from a single sample in a study of T cells after yellow fever vaccination. TCRdb reanalysed the 5' RACE reads using MiXCR and keeps one entry per CDR3 protein. The sample has about 68,000 distinct CDR3 sequences; approximately 7% are singletons. Sequenced material: CD8+ T cells sorted from PBMCs, taken more than 40 days after the first yellow fever vaccination. The receptors were sampled from a man in his late teens or twenties who received the YFV17D yellow fever vaccine. CDR3s include the opening cysteine and the closing phenylalanine or tryptophan. D genes are given only for firm matches. Expanded clones are given a class, and other clones once, few, many or no size at all.

>TRBV6-5|TRBJ2-7|NA|NA
CASSQLPGVTYEQYF
TGTGCCAGCAGTCAGTTACCGGGAGTAACGTACGAGCAGTACTTC
>TRBV7-9|TRBJ2-3|TRBD1|many
CASSLGQVITDTQYF
TGTGCCAGCAGCTTGGGACAGGTTATTACAGATACGCAGTATTTT
>TRBV5-1|TRBJ2-2|NA|many
CASSSGTEANTGELFF
TGCGCCAGCAGCTCCGGGACGGAAGCGAACACCGGGGAGCTGTTTTTT
>TRBV7-2|TRBJ1-1|NA|many
CASSSKGGLEAFF
TGTGCCAGCAGCTCTAAGGGGGGCTTAGAAGCTTTCTTT
>TRBV4-2|TRBJ2-3|TRBD2|few
CASSHWLAGSTDTQYF
TGTGCCAGCAGCCACTGGCTAGCGGGGAGCACAGATACGCAGTATTTT
>TRBV7-2|TRBJ1-1|NA|NA
CASYVSLNTEAFF
TGTGCCAGCTACGTCAGTTTGAACACTGAAGCTTTCTTT
>TRBV6-5|TRBJ2-2|NA|many
CASSLASANTGELFF
TGTGCCAGCAGTTTGGCTAGCGCGAACACCGGGGAGCTGTTTTTT
>TRBV20-1|TRBJ2-1|NA|many
CSARDLGLNYNEQFF
TGCAGTGCTAGAGATCTGGGACTGAACTACAATGAGCAGTTCTTC
>TRBV12-3/TRBV12-4|TRBJ2-3|NA|many
CATRRTRADDTQYF
TGTGCGACGCGGAGAACTCGGGCTGACGATACGCAGTATTTT
>TRBV12-3/TRBV12-4|TRBJ2-7|NA|many
CASSLGTSYYEQYF
TGTGCCAGCAGTTTGGGGACATCCTACTACGAGCAGTACTTC
>TRBV7-9|TRBJ2-1|NA|few
CASSLDSNEQFF
TGTGCCAGCAGCTTAGATTCCAATGAGCAGTTCTTC
>TRBV6-1|TRBJ2-1|TRBD2|many
CASSEALAGGSYNEQFF
TGTGCCAGCAGTGAAGCGCTAGCGGGGGGATCCTACAATGAGCAGTTCTTC
>TRBV5-1|TRBJ2-1|NA|many
CASSFARGLYYNEQFF
TGCGCCAGCAGCTTCGCCAGGGGACTTTATTACAATGAGCAGTTCTTC
>TRBV12-3/TRBV12-4|TRBJ2-5|NA|many
CASSLVGREAQETQYF
TGTGCCAGCAGTTTAGTAGGCAGAGAGGCCCAAGAGACCCAGTACTTC
>TRBV5-5|TRBJ2-7|NA|many
CASSQDGLTGEQYF
TGTGCCAGCAGCCAGGATGGACTCACGGGCGAGCAGTACTTC
>TRBV5-1|TRBJ1-4|NA|NA
CASRRNTVWDFEKLFF
TGCGCCAGCAGACGAAATACAGTGTGGGATTTTGAAAAACTGTTTTTT
>TRBV4-1|TRBJ2-7|NA|many
CASSHLPAGDEQYF
TGCGCCAGCAGCCACCTTCCCGCCGGGGACGAGCAGTACTTC
>TRBV20-1|TRBJ2-7|NA|few
CSARWEANEQYF
TGCAGTGCTAGGTGGGAGGCAAACGAGCAGTACTTC
>TRBV5-8|TRBJ2-1|NA|many
CASRRGNEQFF
TGTGCCAGCCGTCGGGGCAATGAGCAGTTCTTC
>TRBV27|TRBJ2-7|TRBD2|many
CASSLSGGGDHEQYF
TGTGCCAGCAGTTTATCAGGCGGGGGAGACCACGAGCAGTACTTC
>TRBV9|TRBJ1-1|TRBD1|NA
CASSASGTGEAFF
TGTGCCAGCAGCGCTTCCGGGACAGGCGAAGCTTTCTTT
>TRBV7-9|TRBJ2-3|NA|many
CASSLDGQFGRDTQYF
TGTGCCAGCAGCTTAGATGGACAGTTCGGGCGAGATACGCAGTATTTT
>TRBV12-3/TRBV12-4|TRBJ2-7|NA|medium-sized
CASTGRRGAYEQYF
TGTGCCAGCACAGGCAGAAGGGGCGCCTACGAGCAGTACTTC
>TRBV7-9|TRBJ1-3|NA|many
CASSRHIISGNTIYF
TGTGCCAGCAGTCGACACATAATCTCTGGAAACACCATATATTTT
>TRBV7-9|TRBJ2-2|NA|many
CASSSPEQGRTGELFF
TGTGCCAGCAGCTCCCCCGAACAGGGACGCACCGGGGAGCTGTTTTTT
>TRBV4-2|TRBJ2-7|NA|many
CASSQEETQSYEQYF
TGTGCCAGCAGCCAAGAGGAGACCCAATCCTACGAGCAGTACTTC
>TRBV20-1|TRBJ2-5|NA|many
CSAREINRVETQYF
TGCAGTGCTAGAGAAATAAATCGGGTCGAGACCCAGTACTTC
>TRBV4-1|TRBJ1-2|NA|many
CASSLVGGRANYGYTF
TGCGCCAGCAGCCTTGTGGGGGGCAGAGCTAACTATGGCTACACCTTC
>TRBV6-5|TRBJ2-2|NA|many
CASQPGELFF
TGTGCCAGTCAGCCCGGGGAGCTGTTTTTT
>TRBV4-1|TRBJ2-5|TRBD1|many
CASSQEVVTGGQETQYF
TGCGCCAGCAGCCAAGAGGTGGTGACAGGGGGCCAAGAGACCCAGTACTTC
>TRBV7-7|TRBJ2-5|NA|NA
CASSLGTGPPRETQYF
TGTGCTAGCAGCTTAGGGACCGGGCCCCCTAGGGAGACCCAGTACTTC
>TRBV7-6|TRBJ1-2|TRBD1|many
CASSPGGIYGYTF
TGTGCCAGCAGCCCAGGGGGGATCTATGGCTACACCTTC
>TRBV4-3|TRBJ1-5|NA|many
CASSQGDGNQPQHF
TGCGCCAGCAGCCAAGGAGACGGGAATCAGCCCCAGCATTTT
>TRBV5-6|TRBJ1-1|NA|few
CASRLWQANTEAFF
TGTGCCAGCCGTCTCTGGCAGGCGAACACTGAAGCTTTCTTT
>TRBV6-4|TRBJ2-1|TRBD2|many
CASSAGLAGGSDEQFF
TGTGCCAGCAGCGCTGGACTAGCGGGGGGCAGTGATGAGCAGTTCTTC
>TRBV20-1|TRBJ1-5|NA|NA
CSADMLTGVIQPQHF
TGCAGTGCCGACATGTTGACGGGGGTCATTCAGCCCCAGCATTTT
>TRBV3-1|TRBJ1-3|NA|many
CASTPGSGNTIYF
TGTGCCAGCACCCCGGGGTCTGGAAACACCATATATTTT
>TRBV10-3|TRBJ2-7|NA|few
CATAGTGYEQYF
TGTGCCACCGCCGGCACGGGCTACGAGCAGTACTTC
>TRBV4-1|TRBJ2-2|TRBD1|few
CASSPRQGPNTGELFF
TGCGCCAGCAGCCCAAGACAGGGGCCGAACACCGGGGAGCTGTTTTTT
>TRBV12-3/TRBV12-4|TRBJ1-3|NA|few
CASSQGSGNTIYF
TGTGCCAGCAGTCAGGGTTCTGGAAACACCATATATTTT
>TRBV7-6|TRBJ1-2|NA|many
CASSLGGYGYTF
TGTGCCAGCAGCTTAGGAGGCTATGGCTACACCTTC
>TRBV3-1|TRBJ2-1|NA|many
CASSNGYNEQFF
TGTGCCAGCAGCAACGGATACAATGAGCAGTTCTTC